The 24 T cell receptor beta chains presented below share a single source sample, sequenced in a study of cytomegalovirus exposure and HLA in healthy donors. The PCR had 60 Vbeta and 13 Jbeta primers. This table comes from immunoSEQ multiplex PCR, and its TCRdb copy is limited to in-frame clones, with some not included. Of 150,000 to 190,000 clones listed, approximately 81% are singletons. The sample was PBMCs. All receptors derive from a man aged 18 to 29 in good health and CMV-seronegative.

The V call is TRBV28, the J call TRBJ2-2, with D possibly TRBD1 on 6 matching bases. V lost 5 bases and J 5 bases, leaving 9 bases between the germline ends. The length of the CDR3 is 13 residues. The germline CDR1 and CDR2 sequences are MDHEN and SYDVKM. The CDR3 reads CASSTGPTGELFF. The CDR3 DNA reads TGTGCCAGCAGTACAGGGCCTACCGGGGAGCTGTTTTTT.

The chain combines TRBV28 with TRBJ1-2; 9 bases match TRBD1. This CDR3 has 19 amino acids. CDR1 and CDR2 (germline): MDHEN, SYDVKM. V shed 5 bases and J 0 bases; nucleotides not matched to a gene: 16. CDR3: CASSTLRTGTGTSNYGYTF. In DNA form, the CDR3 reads TGTGCCAGCAGTACCTTACGCACCGGGACAGGGACTTCTAACTATGGCTACACCTTC.

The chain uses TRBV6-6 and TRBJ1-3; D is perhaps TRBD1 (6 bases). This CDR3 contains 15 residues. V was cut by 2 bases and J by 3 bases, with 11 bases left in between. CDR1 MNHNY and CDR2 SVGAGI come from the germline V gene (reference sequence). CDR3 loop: CASSYRTGSGNTIYF. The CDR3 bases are TGTGCCAGCAGTTACCGTACAGGGAGTGGAAACACCATATATTTT.

CDR3 protein: CASSDGTGTTPYEQYF. The CDR3 DNA reads TGTGCCAGCAGCGACGGGACCGGGACTACGCCCTACGAGCAGTACTTC. This chain links TRBV9 with TRBJ2-7; 7 bases align to TRBD2. Trimming removed 3 bases from V and 2 bases from J; junction bases left unmatched: 11. The CDR3 is made up of 16 amino acids. The germline V gene encodes CDR1 SGDLS and CDR2 YYNGEE.

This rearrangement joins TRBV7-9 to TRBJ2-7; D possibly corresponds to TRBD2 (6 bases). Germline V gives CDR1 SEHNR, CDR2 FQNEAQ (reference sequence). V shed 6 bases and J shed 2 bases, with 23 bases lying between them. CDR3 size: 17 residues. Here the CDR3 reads CASSTPPGREWAYEQYF. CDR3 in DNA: TGTGCCAGCAGTACACCCCCCGGGCGGGAATGGGCCTACGAGCAGTACTTC.

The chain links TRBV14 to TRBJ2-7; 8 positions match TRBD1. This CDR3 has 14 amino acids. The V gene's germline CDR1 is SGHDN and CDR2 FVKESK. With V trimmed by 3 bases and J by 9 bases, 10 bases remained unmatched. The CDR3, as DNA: TGTGCCAGCAGCCATAGGGACAGGCCCCTGGGGCAGTACTTC. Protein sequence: CASSHRDRPLGQYF.

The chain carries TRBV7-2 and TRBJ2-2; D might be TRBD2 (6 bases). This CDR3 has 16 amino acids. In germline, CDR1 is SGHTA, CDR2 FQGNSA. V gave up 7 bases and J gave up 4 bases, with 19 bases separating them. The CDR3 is CASTPRRGGTTGELFF. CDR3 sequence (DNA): TGTGCCAGCACCCCCCGAAGGGGAGGAACCACCGGGGAGCTGTTTTTT.

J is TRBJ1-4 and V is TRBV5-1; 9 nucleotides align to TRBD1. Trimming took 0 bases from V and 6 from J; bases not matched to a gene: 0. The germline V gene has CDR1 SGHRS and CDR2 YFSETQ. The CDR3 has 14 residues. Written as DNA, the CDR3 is TGCGCCAGCAGCTTGGGACAGGGGGATGAAAAACTGTTTTTT. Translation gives CASSLGQGDEKLFF.

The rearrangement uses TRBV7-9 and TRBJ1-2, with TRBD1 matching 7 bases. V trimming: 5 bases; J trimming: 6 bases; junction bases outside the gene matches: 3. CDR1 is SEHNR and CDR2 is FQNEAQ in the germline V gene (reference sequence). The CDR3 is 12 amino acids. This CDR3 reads CASSRTGDGYTF. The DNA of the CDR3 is TGTGCCAGCAGCCGCACAGGGGATGGCTACACCTTC.

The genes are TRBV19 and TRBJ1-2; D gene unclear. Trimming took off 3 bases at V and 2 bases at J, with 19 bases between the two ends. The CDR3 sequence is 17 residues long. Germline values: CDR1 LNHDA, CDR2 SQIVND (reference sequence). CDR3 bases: TGTGCCAGTAGTATCTTCGTGGCAGGTGGAGGGAACTATGGCTACACCTTC. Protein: CASSIFVAGGGNYGYTF.

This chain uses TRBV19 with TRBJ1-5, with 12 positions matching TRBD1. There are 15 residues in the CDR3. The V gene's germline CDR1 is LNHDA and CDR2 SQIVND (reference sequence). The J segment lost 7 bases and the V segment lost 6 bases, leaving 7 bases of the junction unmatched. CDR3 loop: CASSRDRGLGQPQHF. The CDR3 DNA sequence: TGTGCCAGTAGCCGGGACAGGGGGCTGGGGCAGCCCCAGCATTTT. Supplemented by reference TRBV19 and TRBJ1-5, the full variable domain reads DGGITQSPKYLFRKEGQNVTLSCEQNLNHDAMYWYRQDPGQGLRLIYYSQIVNDFQKGDIAEGYSVSREKKESFPLTVTSAQKNPTAFYLCASSRDRGLGQPQHFGDGTRLSIL.

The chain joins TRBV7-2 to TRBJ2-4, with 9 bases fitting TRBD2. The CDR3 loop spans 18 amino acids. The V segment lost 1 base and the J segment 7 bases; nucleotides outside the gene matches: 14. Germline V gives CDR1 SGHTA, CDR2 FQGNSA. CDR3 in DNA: TGTGCCAGCAGCTTAGAACGGGCTAGCGGGACCGCCGGTAACATTCAGTACTTC. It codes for CASSLERASGTAGNIQYF.

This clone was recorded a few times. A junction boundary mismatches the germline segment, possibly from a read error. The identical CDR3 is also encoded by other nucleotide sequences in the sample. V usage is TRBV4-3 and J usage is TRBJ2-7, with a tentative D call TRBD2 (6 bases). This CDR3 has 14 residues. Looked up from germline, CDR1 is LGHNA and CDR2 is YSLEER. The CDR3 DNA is TGCGCCAGCAGTCAAGATGCGGGGCGCCACGAGCAGTACTTC. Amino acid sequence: CASSQDAGRHEQYF.

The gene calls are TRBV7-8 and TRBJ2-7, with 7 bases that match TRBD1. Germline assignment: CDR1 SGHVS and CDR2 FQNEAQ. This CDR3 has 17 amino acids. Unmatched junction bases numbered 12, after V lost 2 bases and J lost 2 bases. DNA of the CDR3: TGTGCCAGCAGCTTAAACGGACAGGAGGTAATCCCCTACGAGCAGTACTTC. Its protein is CASSLNGQEVIPYEQYF.

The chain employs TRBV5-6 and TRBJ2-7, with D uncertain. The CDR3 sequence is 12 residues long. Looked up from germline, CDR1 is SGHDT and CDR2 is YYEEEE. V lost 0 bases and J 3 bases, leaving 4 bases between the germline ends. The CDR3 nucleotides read TGTGCCAGCAGCTTGGACAACTACGAGCAGTACTTC. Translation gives CASSLDNYEQYF.

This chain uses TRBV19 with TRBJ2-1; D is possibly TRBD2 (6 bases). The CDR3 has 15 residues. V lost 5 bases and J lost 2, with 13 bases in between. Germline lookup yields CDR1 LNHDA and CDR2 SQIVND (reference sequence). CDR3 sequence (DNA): TGTGCCAGTAGTCCTTCTAGCGAAGCCTACAATGAGCAGTTCTTC. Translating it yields CASSPSSEAYNEQFF.

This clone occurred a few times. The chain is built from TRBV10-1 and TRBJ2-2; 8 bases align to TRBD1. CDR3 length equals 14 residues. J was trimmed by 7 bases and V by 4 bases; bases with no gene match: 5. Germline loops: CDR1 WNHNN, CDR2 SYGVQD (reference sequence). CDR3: CASSVAGGGGELFF. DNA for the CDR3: TGCGCCAGCAGTGTGGCAGGGGGCGGCGGGGAGCTGTTTTTT.

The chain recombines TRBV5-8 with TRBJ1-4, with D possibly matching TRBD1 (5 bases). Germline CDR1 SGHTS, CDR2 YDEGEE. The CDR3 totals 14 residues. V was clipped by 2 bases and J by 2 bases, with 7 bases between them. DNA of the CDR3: TGTGCCAGCAGCTTTGGGGCGACTAATGAAAAACTGTTTTTT. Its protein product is CASSFGATNEKLFF.

This CDR3 reads CASSRTSGSNEQFF. In nucleotides, the CDR3 is TGTGCCAGCAGCCGGACTAGCGGGAGCAATGAGCAGTTCTTC. This sequence joins TRBV7-6 and TRBJ2-1, with 13 bases fitting TRBD2. The germline gives CDR1 SGHVS, CDR2 FNYEAQ. The CDR3 sequence is 14 residues long. With V trimmed by 5 bases and J by 6 bases, 1 base remained unmatched.

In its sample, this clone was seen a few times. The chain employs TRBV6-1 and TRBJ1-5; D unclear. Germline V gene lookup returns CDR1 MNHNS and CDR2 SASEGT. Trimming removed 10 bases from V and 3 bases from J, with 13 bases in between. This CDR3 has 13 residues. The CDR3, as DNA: TGTGCCACCGTTGGCCATTTCAATCAGCCCCAGCATTTT. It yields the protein CATVGHFNQPQHF.

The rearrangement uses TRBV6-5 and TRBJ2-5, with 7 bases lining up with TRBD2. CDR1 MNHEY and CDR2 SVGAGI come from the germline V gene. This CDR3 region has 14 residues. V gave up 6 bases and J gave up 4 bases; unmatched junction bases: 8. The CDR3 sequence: CASSQSSGGETQYF. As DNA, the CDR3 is TGTGCCAGCAGCCAGTCTAGCGGCGGAGAGACCCAGTACTTC.

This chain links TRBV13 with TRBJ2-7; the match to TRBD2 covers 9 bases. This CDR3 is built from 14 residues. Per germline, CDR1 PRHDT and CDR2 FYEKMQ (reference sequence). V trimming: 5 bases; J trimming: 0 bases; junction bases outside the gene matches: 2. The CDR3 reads CASSQAGGSYEQYF. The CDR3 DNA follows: TGTGCCAGCAGCCAAGCGGGAGGCTCCTACGAGCAGTACTTC.

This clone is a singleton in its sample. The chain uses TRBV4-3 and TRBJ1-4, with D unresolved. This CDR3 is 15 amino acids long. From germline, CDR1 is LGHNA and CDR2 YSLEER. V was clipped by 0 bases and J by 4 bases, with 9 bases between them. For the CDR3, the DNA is TGCGCCAGCAGCCAAGAACAGATTCTTAATGAAAAACTGTTTTTT. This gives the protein CASSQEQILNEKLFF.

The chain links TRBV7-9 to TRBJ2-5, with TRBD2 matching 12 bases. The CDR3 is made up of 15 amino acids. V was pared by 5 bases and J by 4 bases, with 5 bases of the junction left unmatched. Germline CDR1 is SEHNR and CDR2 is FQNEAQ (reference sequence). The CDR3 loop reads CASSPPGLAGETQYF. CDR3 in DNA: TGTGCCAGCAGCCCACCGGGACTAGCGGGAGAGACCCAGTACTTC.